The entry that follows covers one T cell receptor (beta chain) sequence. Its cognate antigen is unknown. This record comes from a study of shared clonotypes between healthy human individuals. Study-wide results and limits: Clonotype sharing among donors, it was expected, would be affected by sequencing depth.

It was at deep level that the assay was run. The method was immunoSEQ multiplex PCR; TCRdb's version includes in-frame clones alone and lacks a portion of them. The data show 2 million to 2.5 million clones, nearly 97% seen once. Germline CDR1 is SGDLS and CDR2 is YYNGEE. The ends were cut back, 5 bases at V and 5 bases at J, with 17 bases in the middle. The CDR3 is 15 amino acids. Free of recent acute infections or vaccinations, the donors were healthy HIV-negative adults. Source material: naive CD4+ T cells sorted from blood. The sample's subset: CD45RA+ positively selected. The chain is built from TRBV9 and TRBJ2-1; the D is unclear. The origin of this receptor is a man aged 18 to 29 in good health. Written as DNA, the CDR3 is TGTGCCAGCAGTTCTAGAACCCAAGGCAACAATGAGCAGTTCTTC. It is translated as CASSSRTQGNNEQFF.